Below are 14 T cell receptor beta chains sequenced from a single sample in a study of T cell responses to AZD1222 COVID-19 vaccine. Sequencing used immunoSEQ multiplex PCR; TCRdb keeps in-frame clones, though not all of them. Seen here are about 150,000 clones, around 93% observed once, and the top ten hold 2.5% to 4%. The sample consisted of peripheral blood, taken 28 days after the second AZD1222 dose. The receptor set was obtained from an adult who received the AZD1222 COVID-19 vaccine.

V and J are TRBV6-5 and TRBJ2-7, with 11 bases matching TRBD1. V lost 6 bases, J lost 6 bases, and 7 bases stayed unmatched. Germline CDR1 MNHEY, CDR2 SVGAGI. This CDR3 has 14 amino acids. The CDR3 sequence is CASRLGTGGSEQYF. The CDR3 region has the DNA TGTGCCAGCAGGTTGGGGACAGGGGGGTCCGAGCAGTACTTC.

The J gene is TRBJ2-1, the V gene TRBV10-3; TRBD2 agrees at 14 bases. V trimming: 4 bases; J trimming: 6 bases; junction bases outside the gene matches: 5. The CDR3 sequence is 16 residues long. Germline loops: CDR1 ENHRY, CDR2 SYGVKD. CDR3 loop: CAISGGTSGSPNEQFF. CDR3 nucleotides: TGTGCCATCAGTGGGGGGACTAGCGGGAGCCCCAATGAGCAGTTCTTC.

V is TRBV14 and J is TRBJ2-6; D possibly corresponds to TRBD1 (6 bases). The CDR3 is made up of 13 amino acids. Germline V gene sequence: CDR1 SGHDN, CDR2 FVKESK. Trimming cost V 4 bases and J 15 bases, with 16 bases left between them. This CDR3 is CASSRPGAPTLTF. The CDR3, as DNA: TGTGCCAGCAGCCGTCCAGGGGCCCCCACCCTGACTTTC.

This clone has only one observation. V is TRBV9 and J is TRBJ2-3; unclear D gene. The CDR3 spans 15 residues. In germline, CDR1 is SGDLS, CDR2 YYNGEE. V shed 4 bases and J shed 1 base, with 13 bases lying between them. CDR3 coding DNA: TGTGCCAGCAGCCCCAACGGCCAGCGCACAGATACGCAGTATTTT. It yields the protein CASSPNGQRTDTQYF.

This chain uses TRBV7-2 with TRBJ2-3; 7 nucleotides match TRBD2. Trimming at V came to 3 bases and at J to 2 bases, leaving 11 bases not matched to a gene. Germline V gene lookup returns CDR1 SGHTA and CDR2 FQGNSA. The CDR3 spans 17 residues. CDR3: CASSFSRASGITDTQYF. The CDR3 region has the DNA TGTGCCAGCAGCTTTAGCCGCGCTAGCGGAATCACAGATACGCAGTATTTT.

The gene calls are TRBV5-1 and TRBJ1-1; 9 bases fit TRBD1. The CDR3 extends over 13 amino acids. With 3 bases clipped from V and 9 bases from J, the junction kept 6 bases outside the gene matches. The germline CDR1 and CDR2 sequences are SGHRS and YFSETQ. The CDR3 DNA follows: TGCGCCAGCAGCTCCAGACAGGGGGTAAAAGCTTTCTTT. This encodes CASSSRQGVKAFF.

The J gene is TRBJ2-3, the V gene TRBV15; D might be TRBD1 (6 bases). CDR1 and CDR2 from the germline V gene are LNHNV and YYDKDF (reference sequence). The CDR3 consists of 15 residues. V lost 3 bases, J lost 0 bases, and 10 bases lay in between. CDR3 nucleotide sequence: TGTGCCACCAGCAGGAGACAGGAGAGCACAGATACGCAGTATTTT. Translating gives CATSRRQESTDTQYF.

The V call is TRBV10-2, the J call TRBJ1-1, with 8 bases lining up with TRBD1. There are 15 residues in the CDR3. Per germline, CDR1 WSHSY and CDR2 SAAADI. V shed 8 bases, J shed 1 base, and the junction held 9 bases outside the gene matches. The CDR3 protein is CASLSSRGPNTEAFF. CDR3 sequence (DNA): TGCGCCAGCCTGTCCTCCAGGGGGCCGAACACTGAAGCTTTCTTT.

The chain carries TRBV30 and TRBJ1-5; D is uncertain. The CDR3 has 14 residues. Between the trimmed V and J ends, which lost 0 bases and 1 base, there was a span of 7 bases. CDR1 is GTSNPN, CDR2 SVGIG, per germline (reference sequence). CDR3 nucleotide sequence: TGTGCCTGGAGTGTACGAGGGAGCAATCAGCCCCAGCATTTT. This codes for CAWSVRGSNQPQHF. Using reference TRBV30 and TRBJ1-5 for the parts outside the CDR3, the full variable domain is SQTIHQWPATLVQPVGSPLSLECTVEGTSNPNLYWYRQAAGRGLQLLFYSVGIGQISSEVPQNLSASRPQDRQFILSSKKLLLSDSGFYLCAWSVRGSNQPQHFGDGTRLSIL.

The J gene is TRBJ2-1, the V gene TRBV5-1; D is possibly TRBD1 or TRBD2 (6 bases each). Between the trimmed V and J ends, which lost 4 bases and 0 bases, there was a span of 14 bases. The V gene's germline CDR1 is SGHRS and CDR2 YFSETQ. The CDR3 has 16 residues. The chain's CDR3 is CASSQTGASSYNEQFF. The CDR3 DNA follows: TGCGCCAGCAGCCAGACGGGGGCGAGCTCCTACAATGAGCAGTTCTTC.

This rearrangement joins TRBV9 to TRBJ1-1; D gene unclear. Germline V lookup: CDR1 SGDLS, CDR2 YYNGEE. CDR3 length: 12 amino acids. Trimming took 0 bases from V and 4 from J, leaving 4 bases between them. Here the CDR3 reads CASSVGGTEAFF. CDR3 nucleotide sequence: TGTGCCAGCAGCGTAGGAGGCACTGAAGCTTTCTTT.

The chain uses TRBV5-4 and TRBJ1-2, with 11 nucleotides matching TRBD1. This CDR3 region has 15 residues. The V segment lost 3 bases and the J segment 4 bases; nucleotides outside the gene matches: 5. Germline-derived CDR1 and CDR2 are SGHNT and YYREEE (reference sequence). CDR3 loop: CASSSGTGGIYGYTF. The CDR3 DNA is TGTGCCAGCAGCTCCGGGACAGGGGGGATCTATGGCTACACCTTC.

CDR3 region: CASSFSGTRTTGELFF. CDR3 coding DNA: TGTGCCAGCAGCTTCTCCGGGACTAGAACCACCGGGGAGCTGTTTTTT. The V and J genes are TRBV5-6 and TRBJ2-2; TRBD2 matches 8 bases. CDR3 size: 16 residues. Germline CDR1 and CDR2: SGHDT and YYEEEE. J lost 4 bases, V lost 2 bases, and 7 bases had no gene match.

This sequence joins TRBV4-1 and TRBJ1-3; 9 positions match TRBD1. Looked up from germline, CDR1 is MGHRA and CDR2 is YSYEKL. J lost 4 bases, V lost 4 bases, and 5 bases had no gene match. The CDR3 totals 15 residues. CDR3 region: CASSLGTGPGNTIYF. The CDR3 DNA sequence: TGCGCCAGCAGCCTCGGGACAGGGCCGGGAAACACCATATATTTT.